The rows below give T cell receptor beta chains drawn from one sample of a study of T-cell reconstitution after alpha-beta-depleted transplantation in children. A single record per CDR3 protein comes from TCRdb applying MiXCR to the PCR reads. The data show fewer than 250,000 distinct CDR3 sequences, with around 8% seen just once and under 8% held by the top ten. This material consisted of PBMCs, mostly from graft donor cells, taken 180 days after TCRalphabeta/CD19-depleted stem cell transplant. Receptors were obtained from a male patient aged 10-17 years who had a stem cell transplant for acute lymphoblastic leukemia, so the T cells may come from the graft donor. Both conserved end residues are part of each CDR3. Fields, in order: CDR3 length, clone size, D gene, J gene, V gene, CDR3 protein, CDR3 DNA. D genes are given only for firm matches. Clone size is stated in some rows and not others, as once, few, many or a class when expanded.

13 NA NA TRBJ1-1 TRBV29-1 CSVDQDSNTEAFF TGCAGCGTTGATCAGGACTCGAACACTGAAGCTTTCTTT
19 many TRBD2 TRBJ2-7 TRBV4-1 CASSHQVGLAGGLSYEQYF TGCGCCAGCAGCCACCAAGTGGGACTAGCGGGAGGGTTGTCCTACGAGCAGTACTTC
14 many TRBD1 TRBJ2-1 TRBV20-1 CSAPGQGFYNEQFF TGCAGTGCCCCGGGACAGGGCTTCTACAATGAGCAGTTCTTC
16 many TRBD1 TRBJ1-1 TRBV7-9 CASSPRGGQGGTEAFF TGTGCCAGCAGCCCCAGAGGCGGACAGGGGGGCACTGAAGCTTTCTTT
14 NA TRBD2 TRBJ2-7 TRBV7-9 CASSTGLATYEQYF TGTGCCAGCAGCACGGGACTAGCTACCTACGAGCAGTACTTC
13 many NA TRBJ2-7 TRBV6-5 CASSQVPFYEQYF TGTGCCAGCAGCCAGGTCCCCTTCTACGAGCAGTACTTC
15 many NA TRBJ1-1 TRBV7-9 CASSPPTGRNTEAFF TGTGCCAGCAGTCCCCCCACAGGGAGGAACACTGAAGCTTTCTTT
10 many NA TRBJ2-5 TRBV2 CAARGETQYF TGTGCCGCCCGCGGAGAGACCCAGTACTTC
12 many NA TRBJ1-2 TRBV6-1 CASTGGVAGYTF TGTGCCAGCACTGGGGGTGTAGCTGGCTACACCTTC
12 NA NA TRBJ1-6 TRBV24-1 CATSDLPSPLHF TGTGCCACCAGTGATTTGCCTTCACCCCTCCACTTT
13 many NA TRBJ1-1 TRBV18 CASSPRSDTEAFF TGTGCCAGCTCACCAAGGTCGGACACTGAAGCTTTCTTT
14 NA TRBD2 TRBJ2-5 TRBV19 CASSTGGRGETQYF TGTGCCAGTAGTACGGGGGGGCGAGGAGAGACCCAGTACTTC
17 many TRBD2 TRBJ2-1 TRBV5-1 CASSLAWGTRGVDEQFF TGCGCCAGCAGCTTGGCCTGGGGGACTAGGGGGGTCGATGAGCAGTTCTTC
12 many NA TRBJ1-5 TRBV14 CASSQGAQPQHF TGTGCCAGCAGCCAAGGGGCTCAGCCCCAGCATTTT
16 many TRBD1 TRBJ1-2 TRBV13 CASSLGQGQGYNGYTF TGTGCCAGCAGCTTAGGTCAAGGACAGGGGTATAACGGCTACACCTTC
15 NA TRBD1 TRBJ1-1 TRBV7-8 CASSQDRAVNTEAFF TGTGCCAGCAGCCAGGACAGGGCGGTGAACACTGAAGCTTTCTTT
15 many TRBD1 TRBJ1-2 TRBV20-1 CSAPGQGWGSYGYTF TGCAGTGCTCCCGGACAGGGGTGGGGGAGCTATGGCTACACCTTC
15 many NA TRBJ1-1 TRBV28 CASSYPGLKNTEAFF TGTGCCAGCAGTTACCCGGGGCTGAAGAACACTGAAGCTTTCTTT
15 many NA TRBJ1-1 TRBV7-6 CASSKRALGNTEAFF TGTGCCAGCAGCAAACGAGCGCTAGGGAACACTGAAGCTTTCTTT
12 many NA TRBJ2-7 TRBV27 CASKGSLHEQYF TGTGCCAGCAAGGGGTCCCTCCACGAGCAGTACTTC
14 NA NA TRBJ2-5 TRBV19 CASSIGPNSGTQYF TGTGCCAGTAGTATAGGACCCAACTCAGGGACCCAGTACTTC
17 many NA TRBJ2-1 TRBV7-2 CASSFTLSGFPANEQFF TGTGCCAGCAGCTTCACCCTAAGCGGCTTCCCAGCCAATGAGCAGTTCTTC
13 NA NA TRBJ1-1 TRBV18 CASQGGPNTEAFF TGTGCCAGCCAAGGGGGACCGAACACTGAAGCTTTCTTT
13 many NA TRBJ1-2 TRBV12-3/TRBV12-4 CASSLGGSYGYTF TGTGCCAGCAGTTTAGGGGGCTCCTATGGCTACACCTTC
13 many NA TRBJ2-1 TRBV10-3 CAISGKGPDEQFF TGTGCCATCAGTGGTAAGGGCCCTGATGAGCAGTTCTTC
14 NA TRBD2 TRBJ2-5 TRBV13 CASSPGGRVETQYF TGTGCCAGCAGCCCCGGAGGGAGGGTAGAGACCCAGTACTTC
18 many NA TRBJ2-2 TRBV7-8 CASSYSRGGPTGTGELFF TGTGCCAGCAGCTACAGCAGGGGGGGTCCCACCGGGACCGGGGAGCTGTTTTTT
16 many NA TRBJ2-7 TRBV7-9 CASSLKGLTGLYEQYF TGTGCCAGCAGCTTAAAGGGGCTCACAGGGCTCTACGAGCAGTACTTC
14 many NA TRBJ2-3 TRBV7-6 CASSLTESTDTQYF TGTGCCAGCAGCTTAACAGAAAGCACAGATACGCAGTATTTT
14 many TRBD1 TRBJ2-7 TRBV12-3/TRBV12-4 CASSWTGGWYEQYF TGTGCCAGCAGCTGGACAGGGGGGTGGTACGAGCAGTACTTC
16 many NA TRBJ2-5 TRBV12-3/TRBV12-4 CASSLTAQGSLFRQYF TGTGCCAGCAGTTTAACAGCCCAGGGATCCCTATTTAGGCAGTACTTC
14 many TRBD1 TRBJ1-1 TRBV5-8 CASSMGQQTVGSFF TGTGCCAGCAGCATGGGACAGCAAACCGTAGGAAGCTTCTTT
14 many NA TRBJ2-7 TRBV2 CASSVQRLPYEQYF TGTGCCAGCAGTGTTCAGCGGCTCCCCTACGAGCAGTACTTC
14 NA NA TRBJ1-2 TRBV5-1 CASSLSQENYGYTF TGCGCCAGCAGCTTGAGTCAGGAAAACTATGGCTACACCTTC
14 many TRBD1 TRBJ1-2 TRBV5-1 CASSLTLTGDGYTF TGCGCCAGCAGCCTAACCTTAACAGGGGACGGCTACACCTTC
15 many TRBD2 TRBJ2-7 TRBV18 CASSPLGLAAYEQYF TGTGCCAGCTCACCATTGGGGCTAGCGGCCTACGAGCAGTACTTC
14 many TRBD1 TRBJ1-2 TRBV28 CASSPRTGWGGYTF TGTGCCAGCAGCCCAAGGACAGGGTGGGGTGGCTACACCTTC
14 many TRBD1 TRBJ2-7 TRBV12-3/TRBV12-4 CASSPGTVLYEQYF TGTGCCAGCAGTCCCGGGACAGTACTTTACGAGCAGTACTTC
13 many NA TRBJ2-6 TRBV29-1 CSVASSGANVLTF TGCAGCGTTGCCAGCTCTGGGGCCAACGTCCTGACTTTC
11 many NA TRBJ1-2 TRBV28 CASTDRYGYTF TGTGCCAGCACGGACAGATATGGCTACACCTTC
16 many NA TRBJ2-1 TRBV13 CASSLGALLKRNEQFF TGTGCCAGCAGCTTAGGTGCCTTGCTTAAGAGGAATGAGCAGTTCTTC
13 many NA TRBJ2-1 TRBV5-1 CASRESGYNEQFF TGCGCCAGCAGGGAGAGTGGGTACAATGAGCAGTTCTTC
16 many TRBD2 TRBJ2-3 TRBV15 CATSRELAAITDTQYF TGTGCCACCAGCAGGGAACTAGCGGCTATCACAGATACGCAGTATTTT
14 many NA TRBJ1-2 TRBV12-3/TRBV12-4 CASSDMTGNYGYTF TGTGCCAGCAGTGACATGACGGGAAACTATGGCTACACCTTC
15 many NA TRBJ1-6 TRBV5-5 CASSYAGAYNSPLHF TGTGCCAGCAGCTACGCCGGGGCCTATAATTCACCCCTCCACTTT
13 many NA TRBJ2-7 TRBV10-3 CATRGQGTTEQYF TGTGCCACCCGAGGGCAGGGAACAACCGAGCAGTACTTC
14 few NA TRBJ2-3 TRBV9 CASSAGNSPDTQYF TGTGCCAGCAGCGCCGGAAACAGCCCAGATACGCAGTATTTT
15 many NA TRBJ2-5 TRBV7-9 CASSLDSSYQETQYF TGTGCCAGCAGCTTAGACAGTTCGTACCAAGAGACCCAGTACTTC